This TCR beta chain was captured by sequencing in a study of cytomegalovirus exposure and HLA in healthy donors. The CDR3 spans 15 residues. The V gene end was trimmed by 7 bases and the J gene end by 0 bases; junction bases not matched to a gene: 5. Germline V gene data show CDR1 as SGDLS and CDR2 as YYNGEE. The PCR was carried out with 60 Vbeta primers and 13 Jbeta primers. TCRdb keeps only in-frame clones here, not all; method: immunoSEQ multiplex PCR. The table lists 150,000 to 200,000 clones, about 85% of them singletons. The study, taken as a whole, reports: Apart from CMV serostatus, no immune exposure information was available. Association of a missense DCLRE1C variant with TCR beta V- and J-gene trimming was reported in a later analysis. Later analysis suggested most CMV-associated TCR beta chains were HLA-restricted. Some TCR beta chains (164 of them) were listed as cytomegalovirus-associated.

To note about this clone: As yet, its antigen is unknown.

The sequence was collected from a male donor in good health and CMV-seropositive. V and J are TRBV9 and TRBJ2-7, with TRBD2 matching over 12 bases. The sample taken for sequencing was PBMCs. The CDR3 region has the DNA TGTGCCAGCGGTGGACTAGCGGGAAGCTCCTACGAGCAGTACTTC. It specifies CASGGLAGSSYEQYF.